This is a list of T cell receptor beta chains from one sample in a study of CD4 T cells in relation to SARS-CoV-2 and coronaviruses. TCRdb keeps only in-frame clones here, not all; method: immunoSEQ multiplex PCR. This repertoire shows about 54,000 clones, 90% to 95% found once; its top ten account for approximately 0.4%. Sequencing was carried out using naive CD4+ T cells from PBMCs. These receptors were obtained from an adult with COVID-19. The CDR3 runs from the conserved cysteine through the conserved F or W. Fields, in order: J gene, clone size, D gene, V gene, CDR3 DNA, CDR3 protein. A D gene is named only where the DNA matches it firmly. Not all rows give a size; the values are once, few, many and, for expanded clones, a class.

j_call: TRBJ1-5; clone_size: NA; d_call: TRBD1; v_call: TRBV19; cdr3_nt: TGTGCCAGTAGTGTACTACAGGGGTCCAGGGTACAAAGCAATCAGCCCCAGCATTTT; cdr3_aa: CASSVLQGSRVQSNQPQHF
j_call: TRBJ2-3; clone_size: NA; d_call: NA; v_call: TRBV7-8; cdr3_nt: TGTGCCAGCAGCATACATTCCCCAGATACGCAGTATTTT; cdr3_aa: CASSIHSPDTQYF
j_call: TRBJ2-2; clone_size: NA; d_call: TRBD2; v_call: TRBV24-1; cdr3_nt: TGTGCCAAAAAGCCCCTAGCGGGAGTGGCCGGGGAGCTGTTTTTT; cdr3_aa: CAKKPLAGVAGELFF
j_call: TRBJ2-1; clone_size: NA; d_call: TRBD1; v_call: TRBV18; cdr3_nt: TGTGCCAGCTCACCCGGACAGGGCTGGAATGAGCAGTTCTTC; cdr3_aa: CASSPGQGWNEQFF
j_call: TRBJ2-5; clone_size: NA; d_call: NA; v_call: TRBV5-4; cdr3_nt: TGTGCCAGCAGCCCCGCCGGAGGGGGCCAAGAGACCCAGTACTTC; cdr3_aa: CASSPAGGGQETQYF
j_call: TRBJ1-1; clone_size: NA; d_call: NA; v_call: TRBV28; cdr3_nt: TGTGCCAGCAGGGTGACTGACACTGAAGCTTTCTTT; cdr3_aa: CASRVTDTEAFF
j_call: TRBJ2-7; clone_size: NA; d_call: TRBD2; v_call: TRBV5-4; cdr3_nt: TGTGCCAGCAGCACCTCTAGCGGGAGCTCCTACGAGCAGTACTTC; cdr3_aa: CASSTSSGSSYEQYF
j_call: TRBJ2-2; clone_size: once; d_call: NA; v_call: TRBV9; cdr3_nt: TGTGCCAGCAGCGTTGGGGGGGCGGCTCAACACACCGGGGAGCTGTTTTTT; cdr3_aa: CASSVGGAAQHTGELFF
j_call: TRBJ1-6; clone_size: once; d_call: NA; v_call: TRBV6-6; cdr3_nt: TGTGCCAGCAGTTACTCGGAGAATTCACCCCTCCACTTT; cdr3_aa: CASSYSENSPLHF
j_call: TRBJ2-1; clone_size: NA; d_call: NA; v_call: TRBV7-2; cdr3_nt: TGTGCCAGCAGCTTAGCTATCGGGGCTAGGCCTCGGTTCTTC; cdr3_aa: CASSLAIGARPRFF
j_call: TRBJ2-7; clone_size: NA; d_call: TRBD1; v_call: TRBV5-1; cdr3_nt: TGCGCCAGCAGCTACCCCGGGACAGGGGACGAGCAGTACTTC; cdr3_aa: CASSYPGTGDEQYF
j_call: TRBJ1-1; clone_size: once; d_call: NA; v_call: TRBV5-1; cdr3_nt: TGCGCCAGCAGCTGGGACGGAGGGAACACTGAAGCTTTCTTT; cdr3_aa: CASSWDGGNTEAFF
j_call: TRBJ1-1; clone_size: NA; d_call: NA; v_call: TRBV27; cdr3_nt: TGTGCCAGCAGTTTATTTGGGGCAGATGCTGAAGCTTTCTTT; cdr3_aa: CASSLFGADAEAFF
j_call: TRBJ2-7; clone_size: NA; d_call: TRBD1; v_call: TRBV7-6; cdr3_nt: TGTGCCAGCAGCCATCCCGGACAGGGCTACGAGCAGTACTTC; cdr3_aa: CASSHPGQGYEQYF
j_call: TRBJ1-1; clone_size: NA; d_call: NA; v_call: TRBV3-1/TRBV3-2; cdr3_nt: TGTGCCAGCAGCCAAGATCTGGGGACCCGAAAAGGAGAAGCTTTCTTT; cdr3_aa: CASSQDLGTRKGEAFF
j_call: TRBJ1-4; clone_size: NA; d_call: NA; v_call: TRBV3-1/TRBV3-2; cdr3_nt: TGTGCCAGCAGACACCGGGACGAGGGCCGGAAACTGTTTTTT; cdr3_aa: CASRHRDEGRKLFF
j_call: TRBJ1-1; clone_size: NA; d_call: NA; v_call: TRBV7-2; cdr3_nt: TGTGCCAGCAGCTTCGGCTCATTATTCACTGAAGCTTTCTTT; cdr3_aa: CASSFGSLFTEAFF
j_call: TRBJ2-1; clone_size: NA; d_call: NA; v_call: TRBV3-1/TRBV3-2; cdr3_nt: TGTGCCAGCAGCCAAGATACGCTAGTGAATGAGCAGTTCTTC; cdr3_aa: CASSQDTLVNEQFF
j_call: TRBJ2-1; clone_size: NA; d_call: TRBD2; v_call: TRBV28; cdr3_nt: TGTGCCAGCAGTCCCTCCGGGACTAGCTTTCTTGAGCAGTTCTTC; cdr3_aa: CASSPSGTSFLEQFF
j_call: TRBJ1-6; clone_size: NA; d_call: TRBD1; v_call: TRBV11-2; cdr3_nt: TGTGCCAGCAGCTTATTGTCAGGGGGCAATTCACCCCTCCACTTT; cdr3_aa: CASSLLSGGNSPLHF
j_call: TRBJ1-5; clone_size: NA; d_call: NA; v_call: TRBV18; cdr3_nt: TGTGCCAGCTCAATCTTTGACAGTGGAGCGGATCAGCCCCAGCATTTT; cdr3_aa: CASSIFDSGADQPQHF
j_call: TRBJ2-3; clone_size: NA; d_call: NA; v_call: TRBV7-9; cdr3_nt: TGTGCCAGCAGCTTAGCGGGAGAGTCAGATACGCAGTATTTT; cdr3_aa: CASSLAGESDTQYF